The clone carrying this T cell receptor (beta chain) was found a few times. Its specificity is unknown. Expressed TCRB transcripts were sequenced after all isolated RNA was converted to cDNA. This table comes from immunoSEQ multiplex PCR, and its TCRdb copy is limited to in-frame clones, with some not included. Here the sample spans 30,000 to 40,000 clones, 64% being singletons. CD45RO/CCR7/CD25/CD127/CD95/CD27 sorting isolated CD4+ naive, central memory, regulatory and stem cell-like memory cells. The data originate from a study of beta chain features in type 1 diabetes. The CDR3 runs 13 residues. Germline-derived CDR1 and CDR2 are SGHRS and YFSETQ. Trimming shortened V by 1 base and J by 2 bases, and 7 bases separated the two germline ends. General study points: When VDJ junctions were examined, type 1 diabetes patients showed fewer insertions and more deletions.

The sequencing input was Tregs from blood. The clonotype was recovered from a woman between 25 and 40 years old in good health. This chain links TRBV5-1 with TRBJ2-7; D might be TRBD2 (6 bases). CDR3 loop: CASSLRTTYEQYF. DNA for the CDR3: TGCGCCAGCAGCTTGCGGACTACCTACGAGCAGTACTTC.